These T cell receptor beta chains were read from a single sample in a study of CXCR3-negative and CXCR3-positive naive CD8 T cells. TCRdb reprocessed the 5' RACE reads; each CDR3 protein has one entry and no DNA is given. The sample includes 70,000 to 100,000 distinct CDR3 sequences. The sequenced sample consisted of naive CXCR3- CD8+ T cells from blood. These receptors came from a human donor in good health. Some clones in this sample may be carry-over from other donors' samples. Both conserved end residues are part of each CDR3.

j_gene | v_gene | CDR3aa
TRBJ2-2 | TRBV7-9 | CASSSLDSYTGELFF
TRBJ2-7 | TRBV6-2/TRBV6-3 | CASSFGTYEQYF
TRBJ2-1 | TRBV27 | CASSSYQGNEQFF
TRBJ2-5 | TRBV15 | CATSRDLGDQYF
TRBJ2-3 | TRBV28 | CASKFAETGVDTQYF
TRBJ1-2 | TRBV7-3 | CASSLTGSFGGYTF
TRBJ2-1 | TRBV7-9 | CASSWRLAGSSYNEQFF
TRBJ2-7 | TRBV7-2 | CASSLEGRTYEQYF
TRBJ1-2 | TRBV5-1 | CASSLREGYYGYTF
TRBJ2-3 | TRBV6-1 | CASSSGTGVSDTQYF
TRBJ2-3 | TRBV7-2 | CASSPDLAGVKKDTQYF
TRBJ1-1 | TRBV12-3/TRBV12-4 | CASSLVGTNTEAFF
TRBJ2-1 | TRBV7-2 | CASSPGTSGGREQFF
TRBJ2-3 | TRBV7-8 | CASSTLLTQSTDTQYF
TRBJ1-4 | TRBV7-9 | CASGGTGATNEKLFF
TRBJ2-1 | TRBV29-1 | CSVDTWSSYNEQFF
TRBJ2-3 | TRBV29-1 | CSVDRGTGTDTQYF
TRBJ1-1 | TRBV6-6 | CASSVSGNTEAFF
TRBJ2-7 | TRBV7-9 | CASSRQGYYEQYF
TRBJ1-2 | TRBV28 | CASTYTGANYGYTF
TRBJ2-2 | TRBV25-1 | CASKVGGSGGELFF
TRBJ2-3 | TRBV28 | CASSPRLHVVGDTQYF
TRBJ2-5 | TRBV28 | CASSTTRTSGQETQYF
TRBJ1-1 | TRBV12-3/TRBV12-4 | CASSLIGEDTEAFF
TRBJ2-1 | TRBV3-1 | CASSQDQREEQFF
TRBJ2-7 | TRBV12-3/TRBV12-4 | CASTPGRQISYEQYF
TRBJ2-7 | TRBV14 | CASSPTSGIDEQYF
TRBJ2-7 | TRBV20-1 | CSARAHDEQYF
TRBJ2-5 | TRBV29-1 | CSVEGWSIQETQYF
TRBJ2-7 | TRBV6-2/TRBV6-3 | CASSHTYEQYF
TRBJ1-1 | TRBV5-1 | CATKIPGGTEAFF
TRBJ2-3 | TRBV20-1 | CSASVGLAVSTDTQYF
TRBJ2-1 | TRBV6-2/TRBV6-3 | CASSYLGQYYNEQFF
TRBJ2-2 | TRBV28 | CASGGNTGELFF
TRBJ2-7 | TRBV7-9 | CASSGDALLPYEQYF
TRBJ1-5 | TRBV12-3/TRBV12-4 | CASSSFGPQHF
TRBJ1-1 | TRBV7-9 | CASSAEQGNTEAFF
TRBJ2-7 | TRBV30 | CAWSVLGLTEQYF
TRBJ2-1 | TRBV29-1 | CSVVGREGLSYNEQFF
TRBJ2-1 | TRBV12-3/TRBV12-4 | CATAAPSFSYNEQFF
TRBJ1-1 | TRBV29-1 | CSVGGTARSNTEAFF
TRBJ2-5 | TRBV7-9 | CASSLARLEETQYF
TRBJ2-4 | TRBV12-3/TRBV12-4 | CASSLMVSKNIQYF
TRBJ2-2 | TRBV4-1 | CASSQGSVVVPGELFF
TRBJ2-7 | TRBV29-1 | CSVEKDPRGDEQYF
TRBJ2-1 | TRBV3-1 | CASSRSFPGGEYNEQFF
TRBJ2-1 | TRBV29-1 | CSVGGQVGSYNEQLF
TRBJ2-1 | TRBV27 | CASSSGLAGVEQFF
TRBJ2-2 | TRBV7-9 | CASSLVETAPGELFF
TRBJ2-5 | TRBV6-2/TRBV6-3 | CASSSLLAGPFFGTQYF
TRBJ2-3 | TRBV13 | CASSFSEIGTGWRSTDTQYF
TRBJ1-2 | TRBV4-1 | CASSQESPGADGYTF
TRBJ1-5 | TRBV30 | CAWSVEDDQPQHF
TRBJ2-2 | TRBV29-1 | CSVDDPSTGELFF
TRBJ2-7 | TRBV12-3/TRBV12-4 | CASRSGKVEQYF
TRBJ2-1 | TRBV14 | CASSQGVGGRGRGRYNEQFF
TRBJ1-4 | TRBV12-3/TRBV12-4 | CASTAGGEKEKLFF
TRBJ2-1 | TRBV6-2/TRBV6-3 | CASSRLAGGRDEQFF